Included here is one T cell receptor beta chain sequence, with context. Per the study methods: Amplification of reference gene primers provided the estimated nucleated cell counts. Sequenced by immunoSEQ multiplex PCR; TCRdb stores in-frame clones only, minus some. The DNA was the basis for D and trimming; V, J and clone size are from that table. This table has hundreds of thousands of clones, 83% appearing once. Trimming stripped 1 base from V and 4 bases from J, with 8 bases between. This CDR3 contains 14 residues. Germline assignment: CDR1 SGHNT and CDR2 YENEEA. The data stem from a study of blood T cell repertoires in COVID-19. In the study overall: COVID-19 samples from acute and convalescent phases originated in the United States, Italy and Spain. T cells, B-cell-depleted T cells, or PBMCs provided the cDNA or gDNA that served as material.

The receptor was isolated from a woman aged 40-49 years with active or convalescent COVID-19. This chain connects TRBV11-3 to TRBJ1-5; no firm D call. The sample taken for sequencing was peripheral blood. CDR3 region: CASSLVGRNQPQHF. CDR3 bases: TGTGCCAGCAGCTTAGTGGGGAGAAATCAGCCCCAGCATTTT.